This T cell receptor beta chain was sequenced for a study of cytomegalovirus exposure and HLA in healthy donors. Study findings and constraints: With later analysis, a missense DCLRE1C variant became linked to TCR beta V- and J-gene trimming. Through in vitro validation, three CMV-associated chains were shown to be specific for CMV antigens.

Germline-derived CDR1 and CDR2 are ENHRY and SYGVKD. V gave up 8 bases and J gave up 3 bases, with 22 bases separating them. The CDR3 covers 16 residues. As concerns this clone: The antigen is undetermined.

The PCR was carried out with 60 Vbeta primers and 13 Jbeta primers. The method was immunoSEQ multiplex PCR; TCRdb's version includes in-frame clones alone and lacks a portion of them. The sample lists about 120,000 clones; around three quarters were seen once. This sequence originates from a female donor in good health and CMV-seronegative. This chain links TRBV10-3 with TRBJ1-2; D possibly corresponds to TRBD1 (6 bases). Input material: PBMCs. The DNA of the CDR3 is TGTGCCATCCTCTCGTTGGCGGACAGCCTCTACTATGGCTACACCTTC. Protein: CAILSLADSLYYGYTF.